Sequencing of this T cell receptor (beta chain) was carried out in a study of tumor-infiltrating lymphocytes in primary liver carcinoma. Turning to the study itself: Patients included men and women of 30 to 69 years. Staging placed the tumors at T1-T3 N0M0, and they measured roughly 4 to 10 cm across. Study results and limitations: Less overlap was seen in tumor-adjacent and tumor-blood pairs than in tumor region pairs.

On this clonotype: The antigen remains undetermined.

Starting material for RNA and DNA co-extraction consisted of about 19-32 mg of unsorted bulk tissue. With roughly 0.5 ug total RNA as template and a constant-region primer, TCR beta cDNA was made. Nested multiplex PCR, run for three rounds with slightly modified ARM-PCR, yielded TCR beta libraries. MiXCR was run by TCRdb on the multiplex PCR reads, yielding one entry per CDR3 protein. Here the sample spans some 190,000 distinct CDR3 sequences, about 85% being singletons. This sequence originates from a man aged 40-55 years with primary liver carcinoma and hepatitis B virus infection. The sequencing input was tumor tissue from primary liver carcinoma.

CDR3 residues: CAGCQGTSGRALKYYEQYV. CDR3 DNA sequence: TGTGCCGGCTGCCAAGGGACTAGCGGGAGGGCCCTGAAGTACTACGAGCAGTACGTC. The chain uses TRBV14 and TRBJ2-7; 16 nucleotides align to TRBD2. V shed 11 bases and J 3 bases; nucleotides not matched to a gene: 19. Germline CDR1 reads SGHDN; CDR2 reads FVKESK. This CDR3 is built from 19 residues.